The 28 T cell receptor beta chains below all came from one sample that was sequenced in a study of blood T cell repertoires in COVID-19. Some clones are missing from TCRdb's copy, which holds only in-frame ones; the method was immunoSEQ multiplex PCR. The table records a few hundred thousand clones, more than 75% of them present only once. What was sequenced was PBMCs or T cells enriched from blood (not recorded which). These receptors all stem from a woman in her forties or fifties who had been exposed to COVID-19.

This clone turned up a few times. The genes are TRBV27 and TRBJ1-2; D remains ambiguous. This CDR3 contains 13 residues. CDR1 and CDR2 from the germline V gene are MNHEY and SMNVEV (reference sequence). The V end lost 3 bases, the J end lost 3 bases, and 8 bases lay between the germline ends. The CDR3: CASSLNSYYGYTF. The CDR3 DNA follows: TGTGCCAGCAGTTTGAACAGCTACTATGGCTACACCTTC.

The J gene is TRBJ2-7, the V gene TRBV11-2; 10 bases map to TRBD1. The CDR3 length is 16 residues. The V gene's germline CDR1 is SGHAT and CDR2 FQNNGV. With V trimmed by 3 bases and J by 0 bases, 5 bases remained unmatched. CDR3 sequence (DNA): TGTGCCAGCAGCTTGGGGACAGGGGACTTCTCCTACGAGCAGTACTTC. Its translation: CASSLGTGDFSYEQYF.

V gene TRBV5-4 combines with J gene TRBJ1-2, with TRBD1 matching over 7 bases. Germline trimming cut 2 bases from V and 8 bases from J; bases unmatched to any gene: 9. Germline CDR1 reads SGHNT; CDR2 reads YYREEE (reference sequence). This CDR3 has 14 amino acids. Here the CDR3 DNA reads TGTGCCAGCAGCTTAGTTCAGGGGGACGGGGGCTACACCTTC. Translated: CASSLVQGDGGYTF.

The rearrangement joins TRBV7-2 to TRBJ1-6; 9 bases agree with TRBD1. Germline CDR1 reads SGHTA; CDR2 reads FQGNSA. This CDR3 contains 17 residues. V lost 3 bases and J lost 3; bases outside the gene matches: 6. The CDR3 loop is CASSFRGTGYYNSPLHF. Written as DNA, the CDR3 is TGTGCCAGCAGCTTTCGTGGGACAGGGTACTATAATTCACCCCTCCACTTT.

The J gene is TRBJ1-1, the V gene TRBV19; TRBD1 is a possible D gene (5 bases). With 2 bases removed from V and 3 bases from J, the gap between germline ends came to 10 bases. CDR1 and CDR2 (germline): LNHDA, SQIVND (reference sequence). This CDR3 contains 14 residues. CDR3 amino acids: CASSIPGRDTEAFF. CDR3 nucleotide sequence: TGTGCCAGTAGTATACCAGGGAGGGACACTGAAGCTTTCTTT.

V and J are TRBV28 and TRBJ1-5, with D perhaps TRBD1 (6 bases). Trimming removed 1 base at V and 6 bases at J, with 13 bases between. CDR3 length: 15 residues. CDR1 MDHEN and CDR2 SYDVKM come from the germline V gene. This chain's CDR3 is CASSLLNREGQPQHF. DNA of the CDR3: TGTGCCAGCAGTTTATTGAACAGGGAGGGTCAGCCCCAGCATTTT.

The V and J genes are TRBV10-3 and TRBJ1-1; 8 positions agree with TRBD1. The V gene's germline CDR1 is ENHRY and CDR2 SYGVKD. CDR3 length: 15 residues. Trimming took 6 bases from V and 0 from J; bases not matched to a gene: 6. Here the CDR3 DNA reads TGTGCCATCAGCCACCAGACAGGGGTGAACACTGAAGCTTTCTTT. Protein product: CAISHQTGVNTEAFF.

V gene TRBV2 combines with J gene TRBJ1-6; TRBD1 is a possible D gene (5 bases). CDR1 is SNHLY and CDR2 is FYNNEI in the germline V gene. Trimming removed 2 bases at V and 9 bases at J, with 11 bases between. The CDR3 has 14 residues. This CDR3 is CASSESGIGSPLHF. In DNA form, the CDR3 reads TGTGCCAGCAGTGAATCAGGGATCGGTTCACCCCTCCACTTT.

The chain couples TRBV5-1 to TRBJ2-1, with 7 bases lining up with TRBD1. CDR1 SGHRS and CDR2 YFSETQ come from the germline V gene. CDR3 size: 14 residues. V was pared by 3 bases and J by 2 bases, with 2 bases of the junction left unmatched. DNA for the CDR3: TGCGCCAGCAGCTGGGGACAGACCTACAATGAGCAGTTCTTC. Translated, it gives CASSWGQTYNEQFF.

The CDR3 DNA reads as TGCGCCAGCAGCTTGATGGCCGAAAACATTCAGTACTTC. Its translation: CASSLMAENIQYF. The V gene is TRBV5-1, the J gene TRBJ2-4; D is unclear. CDR3 length: 13 amino acids. V gave up 1 base and J gave up 5 bases, with 7 bases separating them. Germline CDR1 SGHRS, CDR2 YFSETQ.

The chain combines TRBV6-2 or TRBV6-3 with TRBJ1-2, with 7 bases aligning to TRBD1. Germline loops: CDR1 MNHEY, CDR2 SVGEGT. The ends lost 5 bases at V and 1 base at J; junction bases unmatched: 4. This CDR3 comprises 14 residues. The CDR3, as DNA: TGTGCCAGCAGTCCCGGGACAGATAACTATGGCTACACCTTC. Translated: CASSPGTDNYGYTF.

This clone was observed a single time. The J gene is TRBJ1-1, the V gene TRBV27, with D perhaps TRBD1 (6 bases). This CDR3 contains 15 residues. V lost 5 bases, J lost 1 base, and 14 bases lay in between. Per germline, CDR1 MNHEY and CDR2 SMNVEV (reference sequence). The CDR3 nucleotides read TGTGCCAGCAGTGGCGGACAGACGAAGAACACTGAAGCTTTCTTT. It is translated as CASSGGQTKNTEAFF.

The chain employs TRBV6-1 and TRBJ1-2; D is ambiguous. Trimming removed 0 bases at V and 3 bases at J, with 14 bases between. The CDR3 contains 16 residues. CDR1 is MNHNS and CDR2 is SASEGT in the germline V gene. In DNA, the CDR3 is TGTGCCAGCAGTGAAGCGGTAGATCTATGGTACTATGGCTACACCTTC. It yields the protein CASSEAVDLWYYGYTF.

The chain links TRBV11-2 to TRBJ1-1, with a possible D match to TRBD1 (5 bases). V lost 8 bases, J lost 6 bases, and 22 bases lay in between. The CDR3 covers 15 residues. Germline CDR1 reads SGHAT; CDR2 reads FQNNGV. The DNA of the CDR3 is TGTGCCAGCGGATCACCCAGGGCAGGCCGCCCTGAAGCTTTCTTT. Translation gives CASGSPRAGRPEAFF.

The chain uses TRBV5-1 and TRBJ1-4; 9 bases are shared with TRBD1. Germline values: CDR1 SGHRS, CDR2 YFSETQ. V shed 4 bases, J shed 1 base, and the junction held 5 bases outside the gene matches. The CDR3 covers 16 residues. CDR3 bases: TGCGCCAGCAGCCACAGGGGGCCCCTAACTAATGAAAAACTGTTTTTT. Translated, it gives CASSHRGPLTNEKLFF.

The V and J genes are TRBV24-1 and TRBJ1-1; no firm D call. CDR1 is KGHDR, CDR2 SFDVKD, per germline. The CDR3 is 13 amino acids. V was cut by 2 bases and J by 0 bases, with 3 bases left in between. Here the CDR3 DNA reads TGTGCCACCAGTGATTCCATGAACACTGAAGCTTTCTTT. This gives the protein CATSDSMNTEAFF.

This chain's CDR3 is CASSLIGLGFYEQYF. The CDR3 coding sequence is TGTGCCAGCAGCTTAATAGGACTAGGTTTCTACGAGCAGTACTTC. The V and J genes are TRBV7-2 and TRBJ2-7, with 7 positions matching TRBD2. Germline lookup yields CDR1 SGHTA and CDR2 FQGNSA. Trimming removed 2 bases from V and 3 bases from J; junction bases left unmatched: 7. This CDR3 contains 15 residues.

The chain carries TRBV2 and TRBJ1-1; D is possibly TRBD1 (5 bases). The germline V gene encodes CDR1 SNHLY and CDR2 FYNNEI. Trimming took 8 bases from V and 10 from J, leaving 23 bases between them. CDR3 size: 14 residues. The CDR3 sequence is CASGTGRQGGVAFF. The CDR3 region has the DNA TGTGCCAGCGGGACGGGACGGCAGGGAGGGGTAGCTTTCTTT.

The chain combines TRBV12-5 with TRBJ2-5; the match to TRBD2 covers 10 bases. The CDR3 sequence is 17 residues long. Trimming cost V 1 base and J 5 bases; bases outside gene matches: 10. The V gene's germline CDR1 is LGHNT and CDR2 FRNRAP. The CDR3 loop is CASGLGLAGAGAETQYF. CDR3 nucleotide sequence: TGTGCTAGTGGTTTGGGCCTAGCGGGGGCCGGAGCGGAGACCCAGTACTTC.

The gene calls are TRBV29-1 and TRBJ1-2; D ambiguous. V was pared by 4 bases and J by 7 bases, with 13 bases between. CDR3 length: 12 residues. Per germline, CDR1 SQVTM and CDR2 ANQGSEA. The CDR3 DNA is TGCAGCGTTGTTCGGGGTTCCGGTGGCTACACCTTC. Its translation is CSVVRGSGGYTF.

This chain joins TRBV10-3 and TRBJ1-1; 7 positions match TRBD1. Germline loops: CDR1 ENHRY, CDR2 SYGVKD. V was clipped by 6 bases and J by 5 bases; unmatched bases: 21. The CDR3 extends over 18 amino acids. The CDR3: CAIRSRGRNSGSRTEAFF. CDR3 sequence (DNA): TGTGCCATCAGGAGCAGGGGGAGGAATTCCGGGTCGAGGACTGAAGCTTTCTTT.

The CDR3, as DNA: TGTGCCAGTAGTATCCAACAGGCCTCGAACACTGAAGCTTTCTTT. Residues: CASSIQQASNTEAFF. V is TRBV19 and J is TRBJ1-1; tentative D call: TRBD1 (5 bases). CDR1 LNHDA and CDR2 SQIVND come from the germline V gene (reference sequence). The V end lost 3 bases, the J end lost 1 base, and 12 bases lay between the germline ends. The CDR3 has 15 amino acids. Complete variable domain (other parts from reference TRBV19 and TRBJ1-1): DGGITQSPKYLFRKEGQNVTLSCEQNLNHDAMYWYRQDPGQGLRLIYYSQIVNDFQKGDIAEGYSVSREKKESFPLTVTSAQKNPTAFYLCASSIQQASNTEAFFGQGTRLTVV.

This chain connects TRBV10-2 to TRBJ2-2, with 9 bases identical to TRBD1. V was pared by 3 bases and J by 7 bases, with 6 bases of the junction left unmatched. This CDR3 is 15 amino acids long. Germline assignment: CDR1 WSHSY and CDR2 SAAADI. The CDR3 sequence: CASSETGGGIGELFF. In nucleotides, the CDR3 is TGCGCCAGCAGTGAAACAGGGGGCGGAATCGGGGAGCTGTTTTTT.

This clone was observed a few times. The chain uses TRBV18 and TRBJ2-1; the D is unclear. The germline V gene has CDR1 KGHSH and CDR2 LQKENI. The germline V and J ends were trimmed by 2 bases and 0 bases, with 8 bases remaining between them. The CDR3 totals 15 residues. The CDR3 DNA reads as TGTGCCAGCTCACCAACCGAGAGCTCCTACAATGAGCAGTTCTTC. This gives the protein CASSPTESSYNEQFF.

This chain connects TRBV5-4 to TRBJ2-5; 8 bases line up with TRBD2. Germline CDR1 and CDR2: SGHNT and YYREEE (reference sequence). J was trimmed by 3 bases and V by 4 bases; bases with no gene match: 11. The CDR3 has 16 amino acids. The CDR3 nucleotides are TGTGCCAGCAGCCCCAACGGGGGGGCGATAGAAGAGACCCAGTACTTC. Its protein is CASSPNGGAIEETQYF.

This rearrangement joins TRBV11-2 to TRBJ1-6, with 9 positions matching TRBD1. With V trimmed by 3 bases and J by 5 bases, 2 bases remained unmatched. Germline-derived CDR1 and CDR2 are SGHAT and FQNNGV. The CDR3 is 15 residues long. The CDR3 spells CASSLGDRDNSPLHF. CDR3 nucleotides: TGTGCCAGCAGCTTGGGGGACAGGGATAATTCACCCCTCCACTTT. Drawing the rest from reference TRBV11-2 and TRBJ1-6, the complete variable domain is EAGVAQSPRYKIIEKRQSVAFWCNPISGHATLYWYQQILGQGPKLLIQFQNNGVVDDSQLPKDRFSAERLKGVDSTLKIQPAKLEDSAVYLCASSLGDRDNSPLHFGNGTRLTVT.

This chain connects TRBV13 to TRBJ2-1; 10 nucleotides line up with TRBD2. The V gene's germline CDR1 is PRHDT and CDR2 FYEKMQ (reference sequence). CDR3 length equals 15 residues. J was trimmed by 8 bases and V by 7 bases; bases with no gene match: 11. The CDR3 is CASIHQRGGTDEQFF. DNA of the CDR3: TGTGCCAGCATCCATCAGCGGGGGGGCACGGATGAGCAGTTCTTC.

The CDR3 is CASSLGDRVTGELFF. The DNA of the CDR3 is TGTGCCAGCAGCCTGGGGGACAGGGTTACCGGGGAGCTGTTTTTT. The chain uses TRBV5-5 and TRBJ2-2; TRBD1 matches at 9 bases. This CDR3 comprises 15 residues. Germline assignment: CDR1 SGHKS and CDR2 YYEKEE (reference sequence). Trimming took 4 bases from V and 5 from J; bases not matched to a gene: 6. The full variable domain, completed using reference TRBV5-5 and TRBJ2-2, is DAGVTQSPTHLIKTRGQQVTLRCSPISGHKSVSWYQQVLGQGPQFIFQYYEKEERGRGNFPDRFSARQFPNYSSELNVNALLLGDSALYLCASSLGDRVTGELFFGEGSRLTVL.